The rows below give T cell receptor beta chains drawn from one sample of a study of CD8 T cells in Susac syndrome. MiXCR was run by TCRdb on the immunoSEQ multiplex PCR reads, yielding one entry per CDR3 protein. The sample has 75,000 to 95,000 distinct CDR3 sequences, roughly 96% seen once; the top ten hold 0.62%. Sample: CD8+ T cells from PBMCs. These receptors all stem from a human donor with Susac syndrome. Each CDR3 is given with its conserved first and last residue. Fields, in order: CDR3 length, D gene, J gene, clone size, V gene, CDR3 DNA, CDR3 protein. A D gene is named only where the DNA matches it firmly. Size tells how often a clone was seen (once, few, many) or the class of an expanded clone, and some rows leave it out.

16	NA	TRBJ1-4	NA	TRBV11-2	TGTGCCAGCAGCTTAGATCAGGAAGGGCGCGTGGAAAAACTGTTTTTT	CASSLDQEGRVEKLFF
16	NA	TRBJ2-5	NA	TRBV29-1	TGCAGCGTTGAAGATGCAGGGCCCAAACTACAAGAGACCCAGTACTTC	CSVEDAGPKLQETQYF
14	NA	TRBJ1-1	NA	TRBV9	TGTGCCAGCAGCGTAAGTGGGAGGAACACTGAAGCTTTCTTT	CASSVSGRNTEAFF
15	NA	TRBJ2-3	NA	TRBV30	TGTGCCTGGAGTGGAGGGGCCAGTAGCACAGATACGCAGTATTTT	CAWSGGASSTDTQYF
16	NA	TRBJ1-3	NA	TRBV5-6	TGTGCCAGCAGCTCACCAACAGGTCCTGGAGGAAACACCATATATTTT	CASSSPTGPGGNTIYF
14	TRBD1	TRBJ2-7	NA	TRBV20-1	TGCAGTGCTCAACTGCCGGGACAGGGATACGAGCAGTACTTC	CSAQLPGQGYEQYF
15	NA	TRBJ2-7	NA	TRBV15	TGTGCCACCAGCCAAACAGGGGAGGCTTCCTACGAGCAGTACTTC	CATSQTGEASYEQYF
16	NA	TRBJ2-7	once	TRBV20-1	TGCAGTGCTAGAGGGAAATTGGACGCAGGATTCTACGAGCAGTACTTC	CSARGKLDAGFYEQYF
12	TRBD1	TRBJ1-1	NA	TRBV27	TGTGCCAGCAGCAACCGGGACAGTGAAGCTTTCTTT	CASSNRDSEAFF
12	NA	TRBJ1-5	NA	TRBV12-3/TRBV12-4	TGTGCCAGCAAGGGTAGCAATCAGCCCCAGCATTTT	CASKGSNQPQHF
14	TRBD1	TRBJ1-2	NA	TRBV20-1	TGCAGTGCTTACTCGGGGACAGGGCGCTATGGCTACACCTTC	CSAYSGTGRYGYTF
14	NA	TRBJ1-6	NA	TRBV24-1	TGTGCCACCAGTACCGCGGGGGGGAATTCACCCCTCCACTTT	CATSTAGGNSPLHF
13	NA	TRBJ2-7	NA	TRBV7-2	TGTGCCAGCACCCGCGGGTGGTCCTACGAGCAGTACTTC	CASTRGWSYEQYF
13	NA	TRBJ2-7	NA	TRBV30	TGTGCCTGGAGTAGGACAGAGTCCGGAGAGCAGTACTTC	CAWSRTESGEQYF
11	NA	TRBJ1-1	NA	TRBV14	TGTGCCAGCAGCCTGCTGGACGAAGCTTTCTTT	CASSLLDEAFF
15	NA	TRBJ2-7	NA	TRBV19	TGTGCCAGTAGTATCGGTCTCAGGGCTCCCTACGAGCAGTACTTC	CASSIGLRAPYEQYF
15	NA	TRBJ2-3	NA	TRBV5-1	TGCGCCAGCAGCTTCCGACGGGGGTTCACAGATACGCAGTATTTT	CASSFRRGFTDTQYF
13	NA	TRBJ2-5	NA	TRBV3-1	TGTGCCAGCAGCCGGATTTACCAAGAGACCCAGTACTTC	CASSRIYQETQYF
15	TRBD2	TRBJ2-1	NA	TRBV20-1	TGCAGTGCCCCCAAAGCGGGGACTAGGATCTATGAGCAGTTCTTC	CSAPKAGTRIYEQFF
14	NA	TRBJ1-1	NA	TRBV19	TGTGCCAGTACTGAGGGGGAGCTGATCACTGAAGCTTTCTTT	CASTEGELITEAFF
14	NA	TRBJ2-5	NA	TRBV7-2	TGTGCCAGCAGCTTTGTTGGGGGGCAAGAGACCCAGTACTTC	CASSFVGGQETQYF
13	NA	TRBJ2-1	few	TRBV14	TGTGCCAGCAGCCAAGTGCGGGGAAATGAGCAGTTCTTC	CASSQVRGNEQFF
14	NA	TRBJ2-5	NA	TRBV6-6	TGTGCCAGCAGACAGGGTAGGCGCCAAGAGACCCAGTACTTC	CASRQGRRQETQYF
20	TRBD2	TRBJ2-1	NA	TRBV3-1	TGTGCCAGCAGCCAAGATTTCCCAGCTAGCGGGGGGGCCCACTACAATGAGCAGTTCTTC	CASSQDFPASGGAHYNEQFF
13	NA	TRBJ1-1	NA	TRBV5-4	TGTGCCAGCAGCTTGGGCAGGGTTGCTGAAGCTTTCTTT	CASSLGRVAEAFF
14	NA	TRBJ1-2	NA	TRBV11-2	TGTGCCAGCAGCTTAGACAGTGCTAACTATGGCTACACCTTC	CASSLDSANYGYTF
14	TRBD1	TRBJ2-7	NA	TRBV20-1	TGCAGTGCGAACCCCAGGGGGCCATCCTACGAGCAGTACTTC	CSANPRGPSYEQYF
15	TRBD1	TRBJ1-2	NA	TRBV2	TGTGCCAGCAGCGAGACAGGGGCGGGAACCTATGGCTACACCTTC	CASSETGAGTYGYTF
15	NA	TRBJ2-7	NA	TRBV20-1	TGCAGTGCTAGAGCACTGGCAGACAGCTCCTACGAGCAGTACTTC	CSARALADSSYEQYF
12	NA	TRBJ2-3	NA	TRBV30	TGTGCCTGGAGTGCCCAGGCCGGTACGCAGTATTTT	CAWSAQAGTQYF
15	NA	TRBJ2-1	NA	TRBV4-3	TGCGCCAGCAGCCAAGATAGACCTGTTTACAATGAGCAGTTCTTC	CASSQDRPVYNEQFF
14	NA	TRBJ1-1	NA	TRBV6-6	TGTGCCAGCGGAAAAGACCCCACGAACACTGAAGCTTTCTTT	CASGKDPTNTEAFF
13	NA	TRBJ1-2	NA	TRBV5-1	TGCGCCAGCAGCTTTGACCTGTACTATGGCTACACCTTC	CASSFDLYYGYTF
15	NA	TRBJ2-3	NA	TRBV5-1	TGCGCCAGCAGCTTGAATAACTACATCACAGATACGCAGTATTTT	CASSLNNYITDTQYF
13	NA	TRBJ1-1	NA	TRBV14	TGTGCCAGCAGTACTACAGGGCTCGCTGAAGCTTTCTTT	CASSTTGLAEAFF